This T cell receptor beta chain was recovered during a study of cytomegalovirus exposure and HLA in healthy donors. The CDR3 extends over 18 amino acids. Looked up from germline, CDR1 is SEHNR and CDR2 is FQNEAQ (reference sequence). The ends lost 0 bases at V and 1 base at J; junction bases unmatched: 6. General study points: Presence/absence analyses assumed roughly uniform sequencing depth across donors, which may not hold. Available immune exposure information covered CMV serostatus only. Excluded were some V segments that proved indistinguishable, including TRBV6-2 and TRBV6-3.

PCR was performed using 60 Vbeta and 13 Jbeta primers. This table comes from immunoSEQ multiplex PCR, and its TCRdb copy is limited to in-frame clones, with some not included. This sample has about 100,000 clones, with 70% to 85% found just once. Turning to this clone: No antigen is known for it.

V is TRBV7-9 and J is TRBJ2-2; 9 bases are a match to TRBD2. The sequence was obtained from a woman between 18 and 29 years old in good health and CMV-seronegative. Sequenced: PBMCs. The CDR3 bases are TGTGCCAGCAGCTTAGCCCCCTTACTAGCGGGGAACACCGGGGAGCTGTTTTTT. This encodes CASSLAPLLAGNTGELFF.